One T cell receptor beta chain is described in this entry. Its target is not known. With a J-beta primer mix and a sample-barcoded 5' primer, a second PCR ran about 7 to 11 cycles. The template-switch adaptor, which had 12 random nucleotides, put a tag on each cDNA molecule. All samples yielded 3 million or more CDR3-containing paired-end reads. From the 5' RACE reads, TCRdb called clonotypes with MiXCR, one entry per CDR3 protein. Seen here are 550,000 to 750,000 distinct CDR3 sequences, roughly 20% observed once, and the top ten hold around 3.4%. The data are from a study of blood T cells in healthy people across ages. Points from the study as a whole: The study found more naive CD4+ cells and higher diversity in long-lived than aged donors. Estimates drawn from one million T cells were deemed to understate diversity.

J was trimmed by 4 bases and V by 6 bases; bases with no gene match: 17. This CDR3 is built from 18 residues. The V gene's germline CDR1 is DFQATT and CDR2 SNEGSKA (reference sequence). This rearrangement joins TRBV20-1 to TRBJ2-5, with 13 bases aligning to TRBD2. The sequence was obtained from a man in his sixties or seventies in good health. The sequenced material came from blood. The CDR3 DNA reads as TGCAGTGCCCCGGCAACCGGGACTAGCGGGAAAAATGGAGAGACCCAGTACTTC. Protein: CSAPATGTSGKNGETQYF.